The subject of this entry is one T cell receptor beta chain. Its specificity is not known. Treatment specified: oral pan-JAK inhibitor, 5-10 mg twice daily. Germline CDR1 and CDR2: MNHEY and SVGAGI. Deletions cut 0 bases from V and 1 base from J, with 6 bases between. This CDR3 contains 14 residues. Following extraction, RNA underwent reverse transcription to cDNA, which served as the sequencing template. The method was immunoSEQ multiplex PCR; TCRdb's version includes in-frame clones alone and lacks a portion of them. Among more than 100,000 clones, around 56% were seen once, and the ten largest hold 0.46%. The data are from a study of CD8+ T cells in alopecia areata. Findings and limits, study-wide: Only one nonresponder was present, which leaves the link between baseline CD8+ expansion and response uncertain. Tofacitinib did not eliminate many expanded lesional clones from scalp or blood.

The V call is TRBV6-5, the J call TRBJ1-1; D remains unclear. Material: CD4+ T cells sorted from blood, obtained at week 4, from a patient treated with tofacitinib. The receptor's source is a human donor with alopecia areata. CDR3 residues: CASSYSFRNTEAFF. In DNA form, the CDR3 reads TGTGCCAGCAGTTACTCGTTTAGGAACACTGAAGCTTTCTTT.